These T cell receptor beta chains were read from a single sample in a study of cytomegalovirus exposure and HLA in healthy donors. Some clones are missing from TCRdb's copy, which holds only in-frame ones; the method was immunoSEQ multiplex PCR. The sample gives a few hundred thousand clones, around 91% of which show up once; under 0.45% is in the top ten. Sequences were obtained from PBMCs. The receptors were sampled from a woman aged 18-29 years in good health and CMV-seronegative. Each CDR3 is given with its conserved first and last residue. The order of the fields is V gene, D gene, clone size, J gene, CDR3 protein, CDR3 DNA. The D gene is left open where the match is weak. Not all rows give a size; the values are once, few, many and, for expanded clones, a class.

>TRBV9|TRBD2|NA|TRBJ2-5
CASSPTSGATQYF
TGTGCCAGCAGCCCGACTAGCGGGGCGACCCAGTACTTC
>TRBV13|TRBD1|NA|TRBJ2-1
CASSPRDRVDEQFF
TGTGCCAGCAGCCCGCGAGACAGGGTGGATGAGCAGTTCTTC
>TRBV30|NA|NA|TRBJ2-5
CALDGEGLNEETQYF
TGTGCCTTGGATGGAGAGGGACTCAACGAAGAGACCCAGTACTTC
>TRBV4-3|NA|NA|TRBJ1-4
CASSQDSFPTTNEKLFF
TGCGCCAGCAGCCAAGATAGTTTCCCAACAACTAATGAAAAACTGTTTTTT
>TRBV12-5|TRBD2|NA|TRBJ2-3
CASGLGLASTDTQYF
TGTGCTAGTGGTTTGGGACTAGCAAGCACAGATACGCAGTATTTT
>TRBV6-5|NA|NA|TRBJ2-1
CASSSNRGGNEQFF
TGTGCCAGCAGTTCCAACAGGGGGGGGAATGAGCAGTTCTTC
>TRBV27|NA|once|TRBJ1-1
CASSFGHRNTEAFF
TGTGCCAGCAGTTTCGGACACCGGAACACTGAAGCTTTCTTT
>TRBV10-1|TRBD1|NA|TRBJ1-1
CASSDDFGQGLNTEAFF
TGCGCCAGCAGTGACGATTTCGGACAGGGGTTGAACACTGAAGCTTTCTTT
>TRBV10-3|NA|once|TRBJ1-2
CAIRTGVDGYTF
TGTGCCATCAGAACAGGTGTTGATGGCTACACCTTC
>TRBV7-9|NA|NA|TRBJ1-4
CASSLIGGVNEKLFF
TGTGCCAGCAGCTTAATTGGGGGCGTTAATGAAAAACTGTTTTTT